Shown below are 8 T cell receptor beta chains from a single sample sequenced in a study of long-term antiretroviral therapy in people with HIV. Investigators performed immunoSEQ version v3.0 at survey level. Data came from immunoSEQ multiplex PCR; TCRdb stores just in-frame clones and leaves some out. Of 42,000 or so clones in the sample, approximately 87% were seen once. The material sequenced was unsorted PBMCs, taken 1.2 years after starting antiretroviral therapy. These receptors originate from a woman aged 45 to 65 with HIV.

This chain uses TRBV25-1 with TRBJ1-2; D is undetermined. The V gene's germline CDR1 is MGHDK and CDR2 SYGVNS. V was clipped by 5 bases and J by 0 bases, with 13 bases between them. The CDR3 is 15 residues long. CDR3 residues: CASSPRHTPNYGYTF. Here the CDR3 DNA reads TGTGCCAGCAGTCCTAGACACACGCCTAACTATGGCTACACCTTC.

V and J are TRBV5-8 and TRBJ2-7; 9 bases align to TRBD1. The germline V gene has CDR1 SGHTS and CDR2 YDEGEE. V dropped 4 bases and J dropped 1; count of bases not matched to a gene: 6. The CDR3 is 15 residues long. The CDR3 sequence: CASSTTGTGSYEQYF. Here the CDR3 DNA reads TGTGCCAGCAGCACAACCGGGACAGGGTCCTACGAGCAGTACTTC.

J is TRBJ2-7 and V is TRBV5-6; D is uncertain. Trimming stripped 2 bases from V and 7 bases from J, with 10 bases between. Germline-derived CDR1 and CDR2 are SGHDT and YYEEEE. The CDR3 is 12 amino acids. The CDR3 loop is CASSFRSREQYF. In nucleotides, the CDR3 is TGTGCCAGCAGCTTTAGATCTCGGGAGCAGTACTTC.

The chain joins TRBV7-2 to TRBJ2-2; D not resolved. The V gene's germline CDR1 is SGHTA and CDR2 FQGNSA. V was clipped by 3 bases and J by 5 bases, with 7 bases between them. The length of the CDR3 is 13 residues. This CDR3 is CASSFSRTGELFF. In nucleotides, the CDR3 is TGTGCCAGCAGCTTCAGCAGAACCGGGGAGCTGTTTTTT.

The V call is TRBV15, the J call TRBJ2-2; D assignment may be TRBD1 or TRBD2 (5 bases each). From germline, CDR1 is LNHNV and CDR2 YYDKDF (reference sequence). The length of the CDR3 is 15 residues. Trimming left V 5 bases short and J 9 bases short, with 19 bases between. The CDR3 loop is CATSLDKDRGRELFF. The CDR3 DNA follows: TGTGCCACCAGCTTGGACAAGGATCGGGGCCGGGAGCTGTTTTTT.

This sequence joins TRBV6-5 and TRBJ1-6; no firm D call. V lost 5 bases and J lost 10, with 15 bases in between. The germline V gene has CDR1 MNHEY and CDR2 SVGAGI. CDR3 size: 14 residues. CDR3 DNA sequence: TGTGCCAGCAGTCCCGAGAGGGCGGCATCACCCCTCCACTTT. Translated: CASSPERAASPLHF.

J is TRBJ2-3 and V is TRBV9, with 7 bases aligning to TRBD1. Germline CDR1 is SGDLS and CDR2 is YYNGEE. The V gene end was trimmed by 4 bases and the J gene end by 6 bases; junction bases not matched to a gene: 5. The CDR3 consists of 13 residues. The CDR3 loop is CASSPEDRDTQYF. The CDR3 DNA reads as TGTGCCAGCAGCCCTGAGGACAGGGATACGCAGTATTTT.

The chain couples TRBV21-1 to TRBJ2-7; TRBD1, the table's D call, was not compared with the DNA. TRBV21-1 has pseudogene status. CDR3 length: 12 amino acids. CDR3 region: CASSKKAQDRWF. Written as DNA, the CDR3 is TGTGCCAGCAGCAAAAAGGCGCAGGACAGATGGTTC.